These 6 T cell receptor beta chains were all obtained from the same sample, sequenced in a study of kidney transplant recipient with SARS-CoV-2 infection. Using its own MiXCR run on the reads, TCRdb lists one record per CDR3 protein. The sample has fewer than 250,000 distinct CDR3 sequences, around 26% seen once. The starting material was a blood sample, obtained at baseline and around day 110 from a kidney transplant recipient. Receptors originate from a male patient between 25 and 39 years old who had COVID-19 and was a kidney transplant recipient. Some T cells may trace back to the graft donor.

This chain connects TRBV2 to TRBJ2-1, with 7 bases aligning to TRBD2. Trimming took 11 bases from V and 9 from J; bases not matched to a gene: 19. The CDR3 consists of 15 residues. From germline, CDR1 is SNHLY and CDR2 FYNNEI. CDR3 residues: CAAVRDREVRGEQFF. The CDR3 bases are TGTGCCGCCGTGCGAGATCGGGAGGTTCGCGGTGAGCAGTTCTTC.

Comments on this clonotype: A much bigger clone sits one base away, suggesting this may be a read error. The V and J genes are TRBV3-1 and TRBJ1-1; no firm D call. Germline V gives CDR1 LGHDT, CDR2 YNNKEL (reference sequence). The CDR3 contains 17 residues. V was cut by 4 bases and J by 4 bases, with 22 bases left in between. DNA for the CDR3: TGTGCCAGCAGCCCAACGGTTCCCACTTCAATTCGCACTGAAGCTTTCTTT. This gives the protein CASSPTVPTSIRTEAFF.

Concerning this clonotype: A read error may explain this, as a much larger clone is one base away. V is TRBV6-5 and J is TRBJ2-7, with D tentatively TRBD1 or TRBD2 (5 bases each). There are 13 residues in the CDR3. Trimming pared 5 bases from V and 6 bases from J, leaving 14 bases between. Germline V gene sequence: CDR1 MNHEY, CDR2 SVGAGI. CDR3 in amino acids: CASSRDAPCEQYF. The CDR3 DNA reads as TGTGCCAGCAGTCGGGACGCCCCCTGCGAGCAGTACTTC.

This clonotype was counted ten times or more. The chain employs TRBV20-1 and TRBJ1-2, with D unclear. The germline CDR1 and CDR2 sequences are DFQATT and SNEGSKA (reference sequence). This CDR3 contains 15 residues. The ends were cut back, 4 bases at V and 8 bases at J, with 23 bases in the middle. CDR3 in DNA: TGCAGTGCTACCAATCAAGGTGAAGTTGCTTTCGGCTACACCTTC. Protein: CSATNQGEVAFGYTF.

This clonotype was seen ten or more times. The rearrangement uses TRBV7-9 and TRBJ1-1; a possible D gene is TRBD1 (5 bases). Trimming removed 4 bases from V and 1 base from J, with 10 bases in between. The V gene's germline CDR1 is SEHNR and CDR2 FQNEAQ (reference sequence). This CDR3 region has 14 residues. CDR3 nucleotide sequence: TGTGCCAGCAGCTCGACCGACAGGAACACTGAAGCTTTCTTT. It specifies CASSSTDRNTEAFF.

For this clonotype: A read error is possible here, since a much larger clone lies one base away. The chain couples TRBV5-1 to TRBJ1-6; a possible D gene is TRBD1 (6 bases). Germline V gene sequence: CDR1 SGHRS, CDR2 YFSETQ. The CDR3 has 15 amino acids. Trimming stripped 0 bases from V and 7 bases from J, with 11 bases between. CDR3 residues: CASSLEGQWNSPLHF. The CDR3 DNA is TGCGCCAGCAGCTTGGAAGGACAGTGGAATTCACCCCTCCACTTT.